These T cell receptor beta chains were read from a single sample in a study of OX40 agonist ivuxolimab in advanced cancers. Assay: immunoSEQ multiplex PCR; the TCRdb copy retains only in-frame clones and omits some. The table has approximately 13,000 clones, approximately 80% seen once. Sequenced material: CD4+ or CD8+ T cells sorted from blood, taken in a trial of the OX40 agonist ivuxolimab. Source of these receptors: an adult with an advanced solid tumor such as melanoma, head and neck, liver or kidney cancer. The CDR3 runs from the conserved cysteine through the conserved F or W. A D gene is named only where the DNA matches it firmly. A row's size may be missing; if present it is once, few, many or a size class.

>TRBJ1-5|NA|TRBV28|NA
CASSFKGSFNQPQHF
TGTGCCAGCAGTTTCAAGGGCAGCTTCAATCAGCCCCAGCATTTT
>TRBJ1-5|NA|TRBV28|TRBD1
CASSHPYRQGRSGNQPQHF
TGTGCCAGCAGTCACCCGTACCGACAGGGTCGAAGTGGCAATCAGCCCCAGCATTTT
>TRBJ2-7|NA|TRBV7-9|NA
CASSLPGGREQYF
TGTGCCAGCAGCTTACCCGGAGGGAGGGAGCAGTACTTC
>TRBJ2-5|NA|TRBV27|TRBD2
CASSPQVDTSGEETQYF
TGTGCCAGCAGTCCCCAGGTGGATACTAGCGGGGAAGAGACCCAGTACTTC
>TRBJ1-2|NA|TRBV7-2|NA
CASSRGPSYGYTF
TGTGCCAGCAGCCGGGGACCCAGCTATGGCTACACCTTC
>TRBJ2-4|NA|TRBV4-3|TRBD2
CASSQVGGGDIQYF
TGCGCCAGCAGCCAAGTTGGGGGAGGGGACATTCAGTACTTC
>TRBJ2-7|NA|TRBV9|NA
CASSVADDYEQYF
TGTGCCAGCAGCGTGGCGGATGACTACGAGCAGTACTTC
>TRBJ2-7|NA|TRBV7-2|TRBD2
CASSLRGGSKPYEQYF
TGTGCCAGCAGCTTGCGGGGGGGTAGTAAGCCCTACGAGCAGTACTTC
>TRBJ2-1|NA|TRBV7-3|NA
CASSLGPAGGTEQFF
TGTGCCAGCAGCTTGGGTCCCGCCGGGGGGACAGAGCAGTTCTTC
>TRBJ2-2|NA|TRBV30|NA
CAWSRTKKRAPSGELFF
TGTGCCTGGAGCCGAACTAAAAAGCGGGCCCCGTCGGGGGAGCTGTTTTTT
>TRBJ2-1|NA|TRBV10-3|NA
CAISTALGGEQFF
TGTGCCATCAGTACAGCCCTGGGGGGCGAGCAGTTCTTC
>TRBJ1-5|NA|TRBV10-3|NA
CAIRQEGEQPQHF
TGTGCCATCAGGCAGGAGGGTGAACAGCCCCAGCATTTT
>TRBJ2-7|NA|TRBV13|TRBD2
CASSRRLAGGEQYF
TGTGCCAGCAGTCGAAGACTAGCGGGAGGCGAGCAGTACTTC
>TRBJ2-3|NA|TRBV28|TRBD2
CASVGGALAGWADTQYF
TGTGCCTCCGTGGGGGGCGCGTTAGCGGGATGGGCAGATACGCAGTATTTT
>TRBJ2-1|NA|TRBV9|TRBD2
CASSVGGAGGTEQFF
TGTGCCAGCAGCGTAGGAGGGGCGGGAGGGACCGAGCAGTTCTTC
>TRBJ2-7|NA|TRBV6-6|TRBD2
CASKPSGWIYEQYF
TGTGCCAGCAAACCTAGCGGATGGATTTACGAGCAGTACTTC
>TRBJ1-2|NA|TRBV28|NA
CASSLRTRTNYGYTF
TGTGCCAGCAGCCTACGGACAAGAACTAACTATGGCTACACCTTC
>TRBJ2-7|NA|TRBV5-4|TRBD1
CASRPPGQGAYEQYF
TGTGCCAGCAGACCTCCGGGACAGGGGGCCTACGAGCAGTACTTC
>TRBJ2-7|NA|TRBV28|NA
CASSPGASYEQYF
TGTGCCAGCAGCCCCGGGGCTTCCTACGAGCAGTACTTC
>TRBJ2-7|NA|TRBV4-3|TRBD2
CASSLTSGTYEQYF
TGCGCCAGCAGCCTCACTAGCGGGACCTACGAGCAGTACTTC
>TRBJ1-4|NA|TRBV2|NA
CASSEWRGTNEKLFF
TGTGCCAGCAGTGAATGGCGGGGAACTAATGAAAAACTGTTTTTT
>TRBJ2-7|NA|TRBV11-2|NA
CASSLGTSALYEQYF
TGTGCCAGCAGCTTGGGGACGTCCGCGCTCTACGAGCAGTACTTC
>TRBJ2-5|NA|TRBV2|NA
CASSDGGVGETQYF
TGTGCCAGCAGTGATGGGGGAGTTGGAGAGACCCAGTACTTC
>TRBJ2-3|NA|TRBV29-1|NA
CSADRRADTQYF
TGCAGCGCAGACAGGAGGGCAGATACGCAGTATTTT
>TRBJ1-5|medium-sized|TRBV4-2|NA
CASSPIDEGGNQPQHF
TGTGCCAGCAGCCCCATCGACGAAGGAGGCAATCAGCCCCAGCATTTT
>TRBJ1-2|NA|TRBV19|NA
CASSILMDRADGYTF
TGTGCCAGTAGTATCCTCATGGACCGGGCTGATGGCTACACCTTC
>TRBJ2-7|NA|TRBV7-8|NA
CATHGADSYEQYF
TGTGCCACGCATGGTGCGGACTCCTACGAGCAGTACTTC
>TRBJ2-7|NA|TRBV5-1|TRBD2
CASSLFPSGSYEQYF
TGCGCCAGCAGCTTGTTTCCTAGCGGGAGCTACGAGCAGTACTTC